This T cell receptor (beta chain) came from a study of blood T cell repertoires in COVID-19 (TCRdb year 2020). Regarding the research as a whole: Samples from collaborators originated in the United States, Italy and Spain and spanned both the acute and convalescent phases of COVID-19. The material from the prospective study consisted of cDNA or gDNA derived from T cells, B-cell-depleted T cells, or PBMCs. Where available, HLA class I and class II types were taken from metadata supplied by the sample provider and were not determined by assay-based typing. A freely available public database, intended as a resource for researchers studying the immune response to SARS-CoV-2, is where the repertoires were released. Nearly every sample came with metadata listing a de-identified subject ID, COVID-19 status, age in years and sex. Deeply sampled blood TCRbeta repertoires from subjects exposed to, actively infected with, or recovered from COVID-19 were included in the dataset. Samples were obtained from the ongoing ImmuneRACE study (first 160 participants) and from over 1,000 subjects provided by 6 global collaborators. Study-level results and caveats: How much clinical and demographic metadata was included differed by source and by participant, and the metadata was provided uncurated.

Comment on this clone: Its antigen is not yet known. It has no much larger one-base neighbor in the sample; base qualities were not kept.

Collaborating institutions collected whole blood in K2EDTA tubes following their own protocols. For TCRbeta analysis, collaborators shipped samples in one of three forms: frozen whole blood, isolated PBMCs, or DNA extracted from either of those sample types. TCRbeta CDR3 regions were amplified from genomic DNA by means of the immunoSEQ Assay, a bias-controlled multiplex PCR. In the authors' own workflow: The number of nucleated cells in each sample was estimated by amplification of reference gene primers within the assay. Sequence reads were collapsed and filtered to measure the absolute abundance of every unique TCRbeta CDR3 rearrangement. For each sample, productive Simpson clonality was calculated as the square root of Simpson's diversity index over productive rearrangements. Held by TCRdb, this immuneACCESS table contains in-frame sequences only and omits some clones. Under half of the omission traces to an unresolved V gene where checked; the cause of the rest is unknown. The D gene and trimming were derived from the DNA, and the V and J assignments and clone size from that table. This sample gives over 75,000 clones in total; around 93% of them show up just once. The top ten clones comprise roughly 2.2% of the sample.

The specimen was peripheral blood. This receptor was obtained from a human donor with active COVID-19. The donor label of this sample is uncertain.

The DNA is as follows: TGTGCCAGCTCACCGGGACAGGGGAGATCACCCCTCCACTTT. This translates into CASSPGQGRSPLHF. The chain joins TRBV18 to TRBJ1-6, and TRBD1 aligns with 10 junction nucleotides. Inclusive of the bounding cysteine and phenylalanine, the CDR3 is 14 residues long. Only the CDR3 part of the read is kept: 42 bases, read in frame from the first base. In the germline V gene, CDR1 corresponds to KGHSH and CDR2 to LQKENI. V lost 3 bases and J lost 10 bases, and the count of bases not matched to a germline gene is 3.